The 17 T cell receptor beta chains presented below share a single source sample, sequenced in a study of identifying expanded T cells in peripheral blood. TCRdb's copy holds only in-frame clones and misses some; the assay was immunoSEQ multiplex PCR. The sample shows 91,000 or so clones, about 90% of them seen only once. Specimen: blood. The source of these receptors is a person aged 18 to 75 in good health.

The chain links TRBV4-3 to TRBJ2-7, with TRBD1 matching 9 bases. This CDR3 has 15 residues. The V segment lost 1 base and the J segment 8 bases; nucleotides outside the gene matches: 9. The germline V gene has CDR1 LGHNA and CDR2 YSLEER. Here the CDR3 DNA reads TGCGCCAGCAGCCAAGCGGTGAGGGACAGGGATAAGCAGTACTTC. Amino acid sequence: CASSQAVRDRDKQYF.

The V and J genes are TRBV5-4 and TRBJ1-2, with D hard to call. In germline, CDR1 is SGHNT, CDR2 YYREEE (reference sequence). There are 14 residues in the CDR3. The V end lost 1 base, the J end lost 5 bases, and 12 bases lay between the germline ends. CDR3 sequence: CASSLSSAGYGYTF. The CDR3 nucleotides read TGTGCCAGCAGCTTGTCCTCGGCGGGGTATGGCTACACCTTC.

The chain recombines TRBV9 with TRBJ2-7; perhaps D is TRBD1 or TRBD2 (5 bases each). V shed 4 bases and J shed 3 bases, with 17 bases lying between them. From germline, CDR1 is SGDLS and CDR2 YYNGEE. The CDR3 has 15 amino acids. The chain's CDR3 is CASSTRGELFYEQYF. Here the CDR3 DNA reads TGTGCCAGCAGCACCCGAGGGGAGTTATTCTACGAGCAGTACTTC.

The chain joins TRBV6-1 to TRBJ2-3; no clear D gene. V was trimmed by 7 bases and J by 0 bases, leaving 5 bases between them. Germline-derived CDR1 and CDR2 are MNHNS and SASEGT. The length of the CDR3 is 12 residues. This CDR3 reads CASIKSTDTQYF. Here the CDR3 DNA reads TGTGCCAGCATCAAGAGCACAGATACGCAGTATTTT.

This chain links TRBV7-2 with TRBJ1-6, with D unresolved. Germline V lookup: CDR1 SGHTA, CDR2 FQGNSA. The CDR3 has 15 amino acids. Trimming stripped 1 base from V and 11 bases from J, with 15 bases between. The CDR3 bases are TGTGCCAGCAGCTTAGTGGGTATTGCTAACCCACCCCTCCACTTT. Amino acid sequence: CASSLVGIANPPLHF.

The V call is TRBV19, the J call TRBJ1-4; no definite D call. Trimming shortened V by 7 bases and J by 5 bases, and 11 bases separated the two germline ends. Germline CDR1 is LNHDA and CDR2 is SQIVND (reference sequence). The CDR3 sequence is 13 residues long. The CDR3 sequence is CASTERHNEKLFF. The CDR3 DNA sequence: TGTGCCAGTACGGAACGTCACAATGAAAAACTGTTTTTT.

In nucleotides, the CDR3 is TGTGCCAGCAGCCCGACAGGGAGAAGCACAGATACGCAGTATTTT. Protein: CASSPTGRSTDTQYF. The chain couples TRBV7-3 to TRBJ2-3; TRBD1 matches 7 bases. Germline values: CDR1 SGHTA, CDR2 FQGTGA. J gave up 0 bases and V 5 bases, and 5 bases lay outside the gene matches. The CDR3 is 15 amino acids.

The chain combines TRBV27 with TRBJ1-2; 9 nucleotides match TRBD1. Germline V gives CDR1 MNHEY, CDR2 SMNVEV (reference sequence). The CDR3 extends over 13 amino acids. V lost 5 bases, J lost 3 bases, and 1 base stayed unmatched. The CDR3 region is CASSGTGYYGYTF. The CDR3 DNA sequence: TGTGCCAGCAGTGGGACAGGGTACTATGGCTACACCTTC.

In DNA form, the CDR3 reads TGTGCCAGCAGTTTATTCACAGGGGGCAATCAGCCCCAGCATTTT. It translates to CASSLFTGGNQPQHF. The genes are TRBV27 and TRBJ1-5; 7 positions agree with TRBD1. Germline V gene data show CDR1 as MNHEY and CDR2 as SMNVEV (reference sequence). There are 15 residues in the CDR3. The J segment lost 2 bases and the V segment lost 1 base, leaving 2 bases of the junction unmatched.

The V call is TRBV9, the J call TRBJ1-2, with a possible D match to TRBD1 (6 bases). This CDR3 is 15 amino acids long. V shed 3 bases and J shed 6 bases, with 18 bases lying between them. Germline V CDR1 and CDR2: SGDLS, YYNGEE. The CDR3, as DNA: TGTGCCAGCAGCGCAATACCCCTAGGACAGAATGGCTACACCTTC. Translation: CASSAIPLGQNGYTF.

The rearrangement uses TRBV5-4 and TRBJ2-6; no definite D call. The ends were cut back, 0 bases at V and 0 bases at J, with 10 bases in the middle. The CDR3 spans 17 residues. Germline lookup yields CDR1 SGHNT and CDR2 YYREEE (reference sequence). The CDR3 bases are TGTGCCAGCAGCTTGGGACGGGCCCTCTCTGGGGCCAACGTCCTGACTTTC. As protein: CASSLGRALSGANVLTF. Variable domain in full (rest from reference TRBV5-4 and TRBJ2-6): ETGVTQSPTHLIKTRGQQVTLRCSSQSGHNTVSWYQQALGQGPQFIFQYYREEENGRGNFPPRFSGLQFPNYSSELNVNALELDDSALYLCASSLGRALSGANVLTFGAGSRLTVL.

The gene calls are TRBV5-1 and TRBJ1-5; D gene uncertain. V lost 0 bases and J lost 6, with 16 bases in between. The germline gives CDR1 SGHRS, CDR2 YFSETQ. This CDR3 spans 16 amino acids. The CDR3 nucleotides are TGCGCCAGCAGCTTGGAAGGGATTTCGTTTGGTCAGCCCCAGCATTTT. It yields the protein CASSLEGISFGQPQHF.

V usage is TRBV9 and J usage is TRBJ2-7; 8 nucleotides agree with TRBD1. This CDR3 contains 14 residues. Germline loops: CDR1 SGDLS, CDR2 YYNGEE. The V segment lost 3 bases and the J segment 5 bases; nucleotides outside the gene matches: 7. The DNA of the CDR3 is TGTGCCAGCAGCGGATGGACAGGGTCCCACGAGCAGTACTTC. Amino acid sequence: CASSGWTGSHEQYF.

The sample holds one count of this clone. The gene calls are TRBV29-1 and TRBJ1-1; 8 bases line up with TRBD1. V shed 6 bases, J shed 5 bases, and the junction held 5 bases outside the gene matches. The CDR3 runs 12 residues. Germline V gene sequence: CDR1 SQVTM, CDR2 ANQGSEA. CDR3 nucleotide sequence: TGCAGCGTAAAGACAGGGGAGACTGAAGCTTTCTTT. It is translated as CSVKTGETEAFF.

The gene calls are TRBV12-5 and TRBJ2-5; D is unresolved. The CDR3 extends over 13 amino acids. Germline CDR1 LGHNT, CDR2 FRNRAP. V lost 2 bases and J lost 2, with 6 bases in between. DNA of the CDR3: TGTGCTAGTGGTTTGACCACGCAAGAGACCCAGTACTTC. This encodes CASGLTTQETQYF.

The rearrangement links TRBV21-1 to TRBJ2-1; TRBD1 reflects the table's D call only, with no check against the DNA. TRBV21-1 has pseudogene status. The length of the CDR3 is 14 residues. CDR3 sequence: CASRRDRAYNEQFF. The CDR3, as DNA: TGTGCCAGCCGCCGGGACAGGGCTTACAATGAGCAGTTCTTC.

This chain joins TRBV7-9 and TRBJ2-7; D is unclear. Per the germline V gene, CDR1 is SEHNR and CDR2 is FQNEAQ (reference sequence). V shed 6 bases and J shed 3 bases, with 18 bases lying between them. The CDR3 covers 15 residues. CDR3: CASSPYTGLRYEQYF. The CDR3 DNA sequence: TGTGCCAGCAGTCCGTATACGGGTCTTCGCTACGAGCAGTACTTC. Variable domain in full (rest from reference TRBV7-9 and TRBJ2-7): DTGVSQNPRHKITKRGQNVTFRCDPISEHNRLYWYRQTLGQGPEFLTYFQNEAQLEKSRLLSDRFSAERPKGSFSTLEIQRTEQGDSAMYLCASSPYTGLRYEQYFGPGTRLTVT.